This TCR beta chain was sequenced during a study of cytomegalovirus exposure and HLA in healthy donors. Study outcomes and limitations: Earlier analysis looked at TCR beta V segments, and most were productive about 87% or about 30% of the time. Over 150 TCR beta chains were listed as cytomegalovirus-associated. Later work found most CMV-associated TCR beta chains apparently HLA-restricted. Later work associated fewer than 20,000 TCR beta sequences with HLA alleles at 0.05 false discovery rate.

As to this clone: Its antigen remains unidentified.

The study ran its PCR with 60 Vbeta and 13 Jbeta primers. Libraries were prepared by immunoSEQ multiplex PCR; TCRdb keeps only in-frame clonotypes and omits some of them. This table has about 82,000 clones, about a tenth appearing once. CDR3 size: 13 residues. V lost 4 bases and J 9 bases, leaving 13 bases between the germline ends. Germline CDR1 reads MNHEY; CDR2 reads SVGAGI. The sample consisted of PBMCs. The TCR sequence derives from a man aged 55 to 70 in good health and CMV-seropositive. This chain joins TRBV6-5 and TRBJ1-5; possible D gene TRBD1, 5 bases. DNA for the CDR3: TGTGCCAGCAGTTCCGAGGACACGGCGCCCCAGCATTTT. Translating it yields CASSSEDTAPQHF.